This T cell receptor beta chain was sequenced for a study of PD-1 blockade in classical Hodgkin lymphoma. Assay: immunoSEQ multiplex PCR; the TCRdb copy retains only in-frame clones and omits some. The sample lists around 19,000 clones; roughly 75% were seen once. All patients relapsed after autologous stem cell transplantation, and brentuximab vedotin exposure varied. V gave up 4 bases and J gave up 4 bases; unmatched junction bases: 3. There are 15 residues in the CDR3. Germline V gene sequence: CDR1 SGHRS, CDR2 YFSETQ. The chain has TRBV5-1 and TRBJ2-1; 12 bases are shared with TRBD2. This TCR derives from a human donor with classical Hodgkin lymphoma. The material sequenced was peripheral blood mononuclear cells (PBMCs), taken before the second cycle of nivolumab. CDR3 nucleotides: TGCGCCAGCAGCCCGACTAGCGGGAGTTACAATGAGCAGTTCTTC. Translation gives CASSPTSGSYNEQFF.